This T cell receptor (beta chain) was documented in a study of vaccination effects on CD4 cells after COVID-19. Points from the study as a whole: Researchers reported few convalescent patients and no early post-infection timepoints in the study. Healthy vaccinees' vaccine-induced clones included only 1 of 255 cross-reacting with common cold coronaviruses.

Before sequencing took place, the ViraFEST assay used viral peptide pools to expand antigen-specific CD4+ T cells. Culture proceeded for under twelve days, and CD4+ T cells were then isolated. Neither prior SARS-CoV-2 infection nor positive nucleocapsid antibodies were present in the vaccine recipients. Measured with immunoSEQ multiplex PCR; TCRdb has only the in-frame clones, and not every one. The data contain over 25,000 clones, around 70% of them singletons. The germline V gene encodes CDR1 WNHNN and CDR2 SYGVQD (reference sequence). Between the trimmed V and J ends, which lost 5 bases and 2 bases, there was a span of 14 bases. This CDR3 is built from 15 residues. For this clone: The target antigen is unknown.

Sequenced material: CD4+ T cells from PBMCs cultured with SARS-CoV-2 spike peptides, taken before COVID-19 vaccination. J is TRBJ2-3 and V is TRBV10-1, with D perhaps TRBD1 or TRBD2 (6 bases each). This receptor was obtained from a human donor who received a COVID-19 vaccine. As DNA, the CDR3 is TGCGCCAGCAGTTTTCGGGGGCCGTACACAGATACGCAGTATTTT. Protein sequence: CASSFRGPYTDTQYF.